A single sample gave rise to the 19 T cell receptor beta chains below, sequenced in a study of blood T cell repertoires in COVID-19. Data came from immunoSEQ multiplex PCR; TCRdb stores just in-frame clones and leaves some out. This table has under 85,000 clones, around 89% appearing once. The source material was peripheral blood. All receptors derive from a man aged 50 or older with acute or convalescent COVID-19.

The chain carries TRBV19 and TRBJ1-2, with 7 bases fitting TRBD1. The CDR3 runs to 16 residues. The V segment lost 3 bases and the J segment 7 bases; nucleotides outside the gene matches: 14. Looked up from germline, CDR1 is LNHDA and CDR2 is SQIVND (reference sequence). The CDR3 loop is CASSILTGVLVGGYTF. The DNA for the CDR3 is TGTGCCAGTAGTATCCTCACAGGGGTCCTGGTCGGTGGCTACACCTTC. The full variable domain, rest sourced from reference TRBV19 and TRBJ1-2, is DGGITQSPKYLFRKEGQNVTLSCEQNLNHDAMYWYRQDPGQGLRLIYYSQIVNDFQKGDIAEGYSVSREKKESFPLTVTSAQKNPTAFYLCASSILTGVLVGGYTFGSGTRLTVV.

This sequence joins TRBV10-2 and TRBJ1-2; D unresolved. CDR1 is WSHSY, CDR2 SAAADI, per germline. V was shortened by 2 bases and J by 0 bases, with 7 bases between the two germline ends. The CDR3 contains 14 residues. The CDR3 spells CASSEIEPNYGYTF. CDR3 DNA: TGCGCCAGCAGTGAGATAGAGCCTAACTATGGCTACACCTTC.

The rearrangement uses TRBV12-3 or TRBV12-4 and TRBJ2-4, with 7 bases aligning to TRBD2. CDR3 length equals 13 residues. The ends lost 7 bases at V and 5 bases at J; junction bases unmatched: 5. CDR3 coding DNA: TGTGCCAGCAATGGGGGGGTTGAAAACATTCAGTACTTC. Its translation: CASNGGVENIQYF.

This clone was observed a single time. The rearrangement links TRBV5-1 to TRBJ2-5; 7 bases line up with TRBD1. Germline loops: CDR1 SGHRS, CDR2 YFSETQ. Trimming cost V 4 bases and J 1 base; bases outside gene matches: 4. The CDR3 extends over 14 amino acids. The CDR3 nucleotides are TGCGCCAGCAGCGCCAACAGGGGCCAAGAGACCCAGTACTTC. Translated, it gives CASSANRGQETQYF.

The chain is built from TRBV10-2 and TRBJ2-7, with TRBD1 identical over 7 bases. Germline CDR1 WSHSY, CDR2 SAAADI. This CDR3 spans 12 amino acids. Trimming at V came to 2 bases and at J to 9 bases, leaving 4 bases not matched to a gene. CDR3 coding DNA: TGCGCCAGCAGTGAGGAGGGGGCTGTGCAGTACTTC. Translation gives CASSEEGAVQYF.

The CDR3 is CASSPQGQSTDTQYF. DNA for the CDR3: TGTGCCAGCAGCCCCCAGGGGCAGAGCACAGATACGCAGTATTTT. The V and J genes are TRBV7-9 and TRBJ2-3; perhaps TRBD1 as D (6 bases). V shed 5 bases and J shed 0 bases, with 12 bases lying between them. This CDR3 contains 15 residues. Germline V CDR1 and CDR2: SEHNR, FQNEAQ (reference sequence).

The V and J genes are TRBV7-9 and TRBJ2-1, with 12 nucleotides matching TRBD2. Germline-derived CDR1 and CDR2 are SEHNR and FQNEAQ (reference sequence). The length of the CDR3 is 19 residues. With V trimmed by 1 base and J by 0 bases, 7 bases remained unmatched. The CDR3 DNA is TGTGCCAGCAGCTTAGGGGCTAGCGGGAGGGAAAGCTCCTACAATGAGCAGTTCTTC. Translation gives CASSLGASGRESSYNEQFF.

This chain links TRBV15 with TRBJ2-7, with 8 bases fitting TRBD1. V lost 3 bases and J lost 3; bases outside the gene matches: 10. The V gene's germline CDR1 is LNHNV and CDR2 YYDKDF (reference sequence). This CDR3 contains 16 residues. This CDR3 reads CATSRGAGTGDYEQYF. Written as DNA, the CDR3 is TGTGCCACCAGCAGGGGAGCCGGGACAGGAGACTACGAGCAGTACTTC.

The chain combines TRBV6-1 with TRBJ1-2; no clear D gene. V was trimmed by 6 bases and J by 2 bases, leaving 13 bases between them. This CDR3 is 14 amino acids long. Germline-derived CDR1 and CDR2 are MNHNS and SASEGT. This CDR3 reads CASSPAGRNYGYTF. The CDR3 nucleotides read TGTGCCAGCAGCCCGGCTGGCAGGAACTATGGCTACACCTTC.

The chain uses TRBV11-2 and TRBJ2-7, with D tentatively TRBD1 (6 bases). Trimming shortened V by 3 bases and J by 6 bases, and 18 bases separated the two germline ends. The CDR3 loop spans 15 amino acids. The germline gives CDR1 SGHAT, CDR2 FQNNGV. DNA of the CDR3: TGTGCCAGCAGCTTCACAGGGTCAGGGGCTAGCGAGCAGTACTTC. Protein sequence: CASSFTGSGASEQYF.

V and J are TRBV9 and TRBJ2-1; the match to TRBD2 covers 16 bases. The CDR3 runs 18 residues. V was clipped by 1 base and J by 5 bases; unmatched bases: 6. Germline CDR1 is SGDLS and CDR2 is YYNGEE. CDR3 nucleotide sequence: TGTGCCAGCAGCGTAAGGGGACTAGCGGGAGGGCACGACAATGAGCAGTTCTTC. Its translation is CASSVRGLAGGHDNEQFF.

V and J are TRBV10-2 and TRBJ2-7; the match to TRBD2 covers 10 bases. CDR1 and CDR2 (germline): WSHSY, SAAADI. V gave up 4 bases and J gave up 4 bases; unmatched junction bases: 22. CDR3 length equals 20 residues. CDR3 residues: CASSGLGGDQREGSLYEQYF. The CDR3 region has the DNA TGCGCCAGCAGTGGATTGGGGGGTGACCAGCGGGAGGGCTCTCTTTACGAGCAGTACTTC.

The CDR3 DNA sequence: TGTGCCAGCAGCTTAGTGGGACAGGGAGGGACCTATAATTCACCCCTCCACTTT. Protein sequence: CASSLVGQGGTYNSPLHF. This sequence joins TRBV11-2 and TRBJ1-6; 9 bases fit TRBD1. From germline, CDR1 is SGHAT and CDR2 FQNNGV. V dropped 1 base and J dropped 2; count of bases not matched to a gene: 6. The CDR3 covers 18 residues. The entire variable domain, with the rest obtained from reference TRBV11-2 and TRBJ1-6, is as follows: EAGVAQSPRYKIIEKRQSVAFWCNPISGHATLYWYQQILGQGPKLLIQFQNNGVVDDSQLPKDRFSAERLKGVDSTLKIQPAKLEDSAVYLCASSLVGQGGTYNSPLHFGNGTRLTVT.

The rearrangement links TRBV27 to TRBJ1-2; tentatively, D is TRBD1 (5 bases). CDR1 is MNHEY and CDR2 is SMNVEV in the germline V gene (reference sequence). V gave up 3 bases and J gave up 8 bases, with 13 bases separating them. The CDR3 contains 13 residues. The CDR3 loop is CASSLTEQNGYTF. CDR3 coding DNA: TGTGCCAGCAGTTTGACAGAACAAAACGGCTACACCTTC.

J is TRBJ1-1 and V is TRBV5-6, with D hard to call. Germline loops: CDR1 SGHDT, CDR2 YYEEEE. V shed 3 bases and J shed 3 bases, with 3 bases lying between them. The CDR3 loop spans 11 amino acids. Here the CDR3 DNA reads TGTGCCAGCAGCTCTTACACTGAAGCTTTCTTT. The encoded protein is CASSSYTEAFF. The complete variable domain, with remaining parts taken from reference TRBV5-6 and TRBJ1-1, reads DAGVTQSPTHLIKTRGQQVTLRCSPKSGHDTVSWYQQALGQGPQFIFQYYEEEERQRGNFPDRFSGHQFPNYSSELNVNALLLGDSALYLCASSSYTEAFFGQGTRLTVV.

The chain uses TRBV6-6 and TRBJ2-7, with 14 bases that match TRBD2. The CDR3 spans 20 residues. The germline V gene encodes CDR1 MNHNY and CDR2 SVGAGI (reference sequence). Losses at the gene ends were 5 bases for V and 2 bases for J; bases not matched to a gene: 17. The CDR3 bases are TGTGCCAGCAGTCCCCCCCGACTAGCGGGAGGGAAATGGACCGCCTACGAGCAGTACTTC. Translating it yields CASSPPRLAGGKWTAYEQYF.

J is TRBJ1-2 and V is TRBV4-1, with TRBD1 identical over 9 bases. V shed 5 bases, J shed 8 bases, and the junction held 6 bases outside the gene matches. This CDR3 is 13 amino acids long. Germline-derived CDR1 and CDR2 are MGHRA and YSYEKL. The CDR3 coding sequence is TGCGCCAGCAGCATGCGGACAGGGGTCGGCTACACCTTC. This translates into CASSMRTGVGYTF.

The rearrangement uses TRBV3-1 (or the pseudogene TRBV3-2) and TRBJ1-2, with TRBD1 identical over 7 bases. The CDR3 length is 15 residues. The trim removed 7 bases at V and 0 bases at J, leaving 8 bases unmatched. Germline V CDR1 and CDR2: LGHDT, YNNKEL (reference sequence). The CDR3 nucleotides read TGTGCCAGCAACAAGGCGGGACAGACTAACTATGGCTACACCTTC. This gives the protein CASNKAGQTNYGYTF.

The CDR3 bases are TGTGCCAGCAGCTTATCTTCCGCGACAGGGCGGCGTGGCTACACCTTC. This codes for CASSLSSATGRRGYTF. The chain joins TRBV11-2 to TRBJ1-2; 7 positions match TRBD1. This CDR3 region has 16 residues. Germline CDR1 and CDR2: SGHAT and FQNNGV. After removal of 2 bases from V and 7 bases from J, the junction contained 13 bases not matched to a gene.